Presented here are 10 T cell receptor beta chains from one specimen sequenced in a study of cytomegalovirus exposure and HLA in healthy donors (TCRdb year 2017). Library creation used the immunoSEQ multiplex PCR assay. As stored in TCRdb, this immuneACCESS dataset retains in-frame rearrangements with V and J assigned. A fraction of the clones does not appear; measured against another copy, unresolved V genes explain less than half of the discrepancy, and the remainder lacks a known reason. Here the sample has roughly 250,000 clones; around 90% occur a single time. The ten most abundant clones make up under 0.45% of the sample. Specimen: PBMCs. Receptors originate from a woman aged 18 to 35 in good health and CMV-seronegative.

V is TRBV4-1 and J is TRBJ1-6; 7 nucleotides line up with TRBD1. CDR3 length: 15 residues. The germline gives CDR1 MGHRA, CDR2 YSYEKL. J gave up 10 bases and V 4 bases, and 10 bases lay outside the gene matches. The CDR3 DNA follows: TGCGCCAGCAGCCCACCACAGGGGTTGCGCTCACCCCTCCACTTT. Its protein product is CASSPPQGLRSPLHF.

To note about this clone: Relative to the germline gene, one junction end is altered; a read error may explain this. The chain combines TRBV10-3 with TRBJ1-1, with a tentative D call TRBD1 (5 bases). This CDR3 region has 12 residues. Germline values: CDR1 ENHRY, CDR2 SYGVKD. The CDR3 DNA is TGTGCCACCAGTCAGGGGAACACTGAAGCTTTCTTT. Residues: CATSQGNTEAFF.

The genes are TRBV28 and TRBJ2-1; D might be TRBD1 (8 bases). This CDR3 spans 19 amino acids. Germline V lookup: CDR1 MDHEN, CDR2 SYDVKM. V shed 4 bases and J shed 1 base, with 23 bases lying between them. As DNA, the CDR3 is TGTGCCAGCAGTTGGGTGGTGGTACAGGGGGAGGGTTCCTACAATGAGCAGTTCTTC. Protein: CASSWVVVQGEGSYNEQFF. The whole variable domain, remainder taken from reference TRBV28 and TRBJ2-1, is DVKVTQSSRYLVKRTGEKVFLECVQDMDHENMFWYRQDPGLGLRLIYFSYDVKMKEKGDIPEGYSVSREKKERFSLILESASTNQTSMYLCASSWVVVQGEGSYNEQFFGPGTRLTVL.

The rearrangement joins TRBV29-1 to TRBJ2-2; 10 nucleotides agree with TRBD2. The CDR3 length is 16 residues. Germline CDR1 reads SQVTM; CDR2 reads ANQGSEA. Trimming took 5 bases from V and 4 from J; bases not matched to a gene: 10. The CDR3 loop reads CSVLSAGGAGTGELFF. The CDR3 nucleotides are TGCAGCGTTCTTTCAGCGGGGGGGGCGGGCACCGGGGAGCTGTTTTTT.

This chain links TRBV6-5 with TRBJ2-7; TRBD1 aligns across 9 bases. The V gene end was trimmed by 7 bases and the J gene end by 5 bases; junction bases not matched to a gene: 9. Per the germline V gene, CDR1 is MNHEY and CDR2 is SVGAGI. This CDR3 spans 14 amino acids. This chain's CDR3 is CASNPDRGTHEQYF. In nucleotides, the CDR3 is TGTGCCAGCAACCCGGACAGGGGTACTCACGAGCAGTACTTC.

There are a few counts of this clone. V and J are TRBV10-3 and TRBJ2-7; 8 positions match TRBD2. Germline V gene sequence: CDR1 ENHRY, CDR2 SYGVKD. The CDR3 has 17 amino acids. The ends lost 0 bases at V and 3 bases at J; junction bases unmatched: 10. The CDR3 spells CAISESLGISGDYEQYF. CDR3 sequence (DNA): TGTGCCATCAGTGAGTCGTTGGGCATTAGCGGGGACTACGAGCAGTACTTC.

The chain carries TRBV27 and TRBJ2-2; TRBD2 might be the D (6 bases). This CDR3 has 15 amino acids. Germline CDR1 reads MNHEY; CDR2 reads SMNVEV (reference sequence). V dropped 4 bases and J dropped 4 bases, with 13 bases sitting between them. CDR3 nucleotides: TGTGCCAGCAGTTCGACCGGGACTGGCACCGGGGAGCTGTTTTTT. Encoded protein: CASSSTGTGTGELFF.

The genes are TRBV5-8 and TRBJ2-2; D is perhaps TRBD2 (5 bases). Trimming pared 0 bases from V and 8 bases from J, leaving 14 bases between. Germline CDR1 reads SGHTS; CDR2 reads YDEGEE. The CDR3 contains 15 residues. The CDR3 bases are TGTGCCAGCAGCTTGGTCTTCGGGGAGAGGGGGGAGCTGTTTTTT. This sequence encodes CASSLVFGERGELFF.

The chain carries TRBV28 and TRBJ1-4; 11 bases are a match to TRBD1. The CDR3 covers 14 residues. After removal of 3 bases from V and 10 bases from J, the junction contained 4 bases not matched to a gene. Germline CDR1 reads MDHEN; CDR2 reads SYDVKM. This chain's CDR3 is CASSLPGTGGKLFF. In DNA form, the CDR3 reads TGTGCCAGCAGTTTGCCCGGGACAGGGGGAAAACTGTTTTTT.

The rearrangement links TRBV14 to TRBJ2-1; D not resolved. CDR3 size: 15 residues. In germline, CDR1 is SGHDN, CDR2 FVKESK. Trimming cost V 3 bases and J 0 bases, with 9 bases left between them. The CDR3 loop is CASSQSWSSYNEQFF. The CDR3 DNA sequence: TGTGCCAGCAGCCAGTCCTGGAGCTCCTACAATGAGCAGTTCTTC. Drawing the rest from reference TRBV14 and TRBJ2-1, the complete variable domain is EAGVTQFPSHSVIEKGQTVTLRCDPISGHDNLYWYRRVMGKEIKFLLHFVKESKQDESGMPNNRFLAERTGGTYSTLKVQPAELEDSGVYFCASSQSWSSYNEQFFGPGTRLTVL.